The 7 T cell receptor beta chains listed next were all sequenced from one sample in a study of spatial heterogeneity in lung cancer. Documented time point: sample taken at primary tumor resection. From tumor, nontumor lung or frozen PBMC, whole RNA was taken unsorted for sequencing. MiXCR, run by TCRdb on the 5' RACE reads, gives a single entry per CDR3 protein. The sample consists of tens of thousands of distinct CDR3 sequences, 10% to 15% of them appearing once. The source material was PBMCs, sampled at surgery. These receptors were collected from a male donor with early-stage non-small cell lung cancer.

This clonotype was seen at least ten times. This rearrangement joins TRBV5-4 to TRBJ1-5; TRBD1 matches 8 bases. V lost 0 bases and J lost 6; bases outside the gene matches: 5. Germline CDR1 is SGHNT and CDR2 is YYREEE (reference sequence). CDR3 length: 15 residues. CDR3 sequence: CASSLDRGFGQPQHF. CDR3 DNA sequence: TGTGCCAGCAGCTTGGACAGGGGGTTCGGTCAGCCCCAGCATTTT.

There are a few counts of this clonotype. The gene calls are TRBV5-1 and TRBJ2-5; 7 bases map to TRBD2. From germline, CDR1 is SGHRS and CDR2 YFSETQ. V was clipped by 4 bases and J by 5 bases; unmatched bases: 11. This CDR3 has 15 residues. DNA for the CDR3: TGCGCCAGCAGCCCAATGGCTTCCGGGGGGGAGACCCAGTACTTC. The encoded protein is CASSPMASGGETQYF. Using reference TRBV5-1 and TRBJ2-5 for the parts outside the CDR3, the full variable domain is KAGVTQTPRYLIKTRGQQVTLSCSPISGHRSVSWYQQTPGQGLQFLFEYFSETQRNKGNFPGRFSGRQFSNSRSEMNVSTLELGDSALYLCASSPMASGGETQYFGPGTRLLVL.

This clonotype has a handful of counts. The chain recombines TRBV20-1 with TRBJ2-7; D gene unclear. V was pared by 7 bases and J by 2 bases, with 12 bases between. This CDR3 has 12 amino acids. Germline V gene data show CDR1 as DFQATT and CDR2 as SNEGSKA (reference sequence). The CDR3 spells CSGLKAAYEQYF. The CDR3 nucleotides are TGCAGTGGGCTGAAGGCAGCCTACGAGCAGTACTTC.

The chain combines TRBV19 with TRBJ2-7, with D tentatively TRBD2 (6 bases). Germline V gives CDR1 LNHDA, CDR2 SQIVND (reference sequence). The V and J ends lost 5 bases and 1 base respectively, with 18 bases between them. The length of the CDR3 is 16 residues. The CDR3 region has the DNA TGTGCCAGTAGTGCGATTTTAGCGGAGAGTTCCTACGAGCAGTACTTC. Translation gives CASSAILAESSYEQYF.

This sequence joins TRBV20-1 and TRBJ1-2; no clear D gene. CDR3 length: 13 residues. V dropped 3 bases and J dropped 4 bases, with 12 bases sitting between them. Germline loops: CDR1 DFQATT, CDR2 SNEGSKA (reference sequence). CDR3 region: CSASPQTGYGYTF. Here the CDR3 DNA reads TGCAGTGCTAGTCCCCAGACTGGCTATGGCTACACCTTC.

This clonotype was counted many times. The chain employs TRBV7-9 and TRBJ2-1; D possibly corresponds to TRBD2 (6 bases). In germline, CDR1 is SEHNR, CDR2 FQNEAQ (reference sequence). The ends were cut back, 1 base at V and 3 bases at J, with 10 bases in the middle. The CDR3 totals 15 residues. CDR3 DNA sequence: TGTGCCAGCAGCTTAGGGTTAGCGGACTACAATGAGCAGTTCTTC. This codes for CASSLGLADYNEQFF.

Many counts were recorded for this clonotype. The chain is built from TRBV4-1 and TRBJ1-2; D ambiguous. This CDR3 region has 13 residues. Germline CDR1 MGHRA, CDR2 YSYEKL. Trimming took 0 bases from V and 7 from J, leaving 9 bases between them. CDR3 bases: TGCGCCAGCAGCCAAGATCTTGGAACTGGCTACACCTTC. This translates into CASSQDLGTGYTF.